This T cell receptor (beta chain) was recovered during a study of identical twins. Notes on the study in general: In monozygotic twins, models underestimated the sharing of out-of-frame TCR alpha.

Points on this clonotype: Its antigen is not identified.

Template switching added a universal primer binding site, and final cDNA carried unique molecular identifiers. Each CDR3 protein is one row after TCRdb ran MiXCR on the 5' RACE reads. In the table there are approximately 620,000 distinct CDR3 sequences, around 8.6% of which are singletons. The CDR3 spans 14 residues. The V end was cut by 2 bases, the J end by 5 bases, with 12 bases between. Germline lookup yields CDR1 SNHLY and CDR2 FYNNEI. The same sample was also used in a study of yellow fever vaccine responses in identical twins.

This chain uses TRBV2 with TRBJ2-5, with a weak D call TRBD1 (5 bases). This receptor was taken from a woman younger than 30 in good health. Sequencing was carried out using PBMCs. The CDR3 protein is CASSESPGRETQYF. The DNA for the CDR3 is TGTGCCAGCAGTGAATCTCCAGGGCGGGAGACCCAGTACTTC.